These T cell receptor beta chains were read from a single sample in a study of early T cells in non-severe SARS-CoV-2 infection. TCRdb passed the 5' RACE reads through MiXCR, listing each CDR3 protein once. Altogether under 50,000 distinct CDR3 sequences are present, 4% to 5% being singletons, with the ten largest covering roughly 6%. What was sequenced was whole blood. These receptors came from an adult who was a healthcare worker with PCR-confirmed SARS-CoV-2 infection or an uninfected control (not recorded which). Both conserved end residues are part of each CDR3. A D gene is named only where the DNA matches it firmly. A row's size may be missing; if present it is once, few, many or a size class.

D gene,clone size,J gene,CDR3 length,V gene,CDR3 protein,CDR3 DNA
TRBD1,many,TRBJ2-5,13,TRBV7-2,CASSSQGSETQYF,TGTGCCAGCAGCTCACAGGGGTCCGAGACCCAGTACTTC
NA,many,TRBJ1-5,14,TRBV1,CTSSQDLGNQPQHF,TGCACCAGCAGCCAAGATCTGGGCAATCAGCCCCAGCATTTT
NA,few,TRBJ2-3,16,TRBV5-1,CASSLAVVMSTDTQYF,TGCGCCAGCAGCTTGGCGGTGGTGATGAGCACAGATACGCAGTATTTT
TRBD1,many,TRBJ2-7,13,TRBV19,CASRKQGSYEQYF,TGTGCCAGTAGGAAACAGGGGTCCTACGAGCAGTACTTC
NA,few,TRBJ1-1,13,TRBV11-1,CASSLDSGTEAFF,TGTGCCAGCAGCTTAGACTCTGGGACAGAAGCTTTCTTT
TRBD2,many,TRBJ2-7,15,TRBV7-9,CASSHRLAASYEQYF,TGTGCCAGCAGCCATCGACTAGCGGCATCCTACGAGCAGTACTTC
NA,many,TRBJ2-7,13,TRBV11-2,CASSLDLWQGKYF,TGTGCCAGCAGCTTAGATTTGTGGCAGGGGAAGTACTTC
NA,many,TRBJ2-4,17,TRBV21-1,CASSKEELALAKNIQYF,TGTGCCAGCAGCAAAGAGGAGCTAGCATTAGCCAAAAACATTCAGTACTTC
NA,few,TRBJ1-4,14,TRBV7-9,CASSFAGHGEKLFF,TGTGCCAGCAGCTTCGCAGGGCACGGGGAAAAACTGTTTTTT
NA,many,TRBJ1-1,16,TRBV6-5,CASSYSGDLVFTEAFF,TGTGCCAGCAGTTACAGTGGGGATTTGGTGTTCACTGAAGCTTTCTTT
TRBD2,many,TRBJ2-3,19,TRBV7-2,CASSRPGLAGGLSTDTQYF,TGTGCCAGCAGCCGGCCGGGACTAGCGGGAGGGTTATCGACAGATACGCAGTATTTT
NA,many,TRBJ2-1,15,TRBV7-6,CASSLARGTYNEQFF,TGTGCCAGCAGCTTAGCGCGCGGGACTTACAATGAGCAGTTCTTC
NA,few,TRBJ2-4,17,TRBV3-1,CASSQGLGEPAKNIQYF,TGTGCCAGCAGCCAAGGGTTGGGCGAGCCAGCCAAAAACATTCAGTACTTC
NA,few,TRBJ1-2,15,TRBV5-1,CASSLVGGAEFGYTF,TGCGCCAGCAGCTTGGTTGGCGGGGCTGAGTTTGGCTACACCTTC
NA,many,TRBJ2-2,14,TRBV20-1,CSATGASNTGELFF,TGCAGTGCTACAGGGGCTTCTAACACCGGGGAGCTGTTTTTT
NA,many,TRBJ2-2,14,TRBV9,CASRGQLDTGELFF,TGTGCCAGCAGAGGACAGTTGGACACCGGGGAGCTTTTTTTT
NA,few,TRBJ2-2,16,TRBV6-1,CASKYQGEEGTGELFF,TGTGCCAGCAAGTACCAGGGAGAGGAAGGAACCGGGGAGCTGTTTTTT
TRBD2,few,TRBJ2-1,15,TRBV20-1,CSAPSGTSGGSEQFF,TGCAGTGCCCCGTCCGGGACTAGCGGGGGTAGTGAGCAGTTCTTC
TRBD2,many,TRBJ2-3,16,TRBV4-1,CASRRVGRLSTDTQYF,TGCGCCAGCAGGAGGGTCGGGAGGCTAAGCACAGATACGCAGTATTTT
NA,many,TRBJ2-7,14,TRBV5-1,CASRTGLSSYEQYF,TGCGCCAGCCGCACAGGCTTAAGCTCCTACGAGCAGTACTTC
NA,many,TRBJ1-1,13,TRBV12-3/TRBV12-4,CASSVWEGTEAFF,TGTGCCAGCAGCGTTTGGGAGGGAACTGAAGCTTTCTTT
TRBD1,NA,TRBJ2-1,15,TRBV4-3,CASSIRDRGNNEQFF,TGCGCCAGCAGCATCCGGGACAGGGGGAACAATGAGCAGTTCTTC
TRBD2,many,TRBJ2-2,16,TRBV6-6,CASSYGRGANTGELFF,TGTGCCAGCAGTTACGGGCGGGGGGCGAACACCGGGGAGCTGTTTTTT
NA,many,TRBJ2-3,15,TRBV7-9,CASTQGSISTDTQYF,TGTGCCAGCACGCAGGGCAGCATATCCACAGATACGCAGTATTTT
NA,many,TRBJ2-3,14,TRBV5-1,CASSLGRSGDTQYF,TGCGCCAGCAGCTTGGGCAGGTCCGGAGATACGCAGTATTTT
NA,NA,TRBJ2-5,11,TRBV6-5,CASSYKETQYF,TGTGCCAGCAGTTACAAAGAGACCCAGTACTTC
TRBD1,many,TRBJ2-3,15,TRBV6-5,CASRDRDRGTDTQYF,TGTGCCAGCAGGGACCGGGACAGGGGAACAGATACGCAGTATTTT
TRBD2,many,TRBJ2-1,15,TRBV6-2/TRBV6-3,CASSRSGRAYNEQFF,TGTGCCAGCAGTCGTAGCGGGAGGGCCTACAATGAGCAGTTCTTC
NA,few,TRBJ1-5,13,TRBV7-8,CASNFGGNQPQHF,TGTGCCAGCAACTTCGGGGGAAACCAGCCCCAGCATTTT
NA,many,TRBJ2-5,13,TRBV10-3,CAISESLGETQYF,TGTGCCATCAGTGAGTCACTCGGAGAGACCCAGTACTTC
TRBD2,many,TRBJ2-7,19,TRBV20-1,CSARDHVASGVTSSYEQYF,TGCAGTGCTAGAGATCACGTGGCTAGCGGAGTAACGAGCTCCTACGAGCAGTACTTC
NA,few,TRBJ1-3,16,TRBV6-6,CASSYSTGARGNTIYF,TGTGCCAGCAGTTACTCGACGGGGGCGCGTGGAAACACCATATATTTT
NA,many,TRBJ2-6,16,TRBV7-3,CASSSPEGAGANVLTF,TGTGCCAGCAGCTCCCCGGAGGGTGCTGGGGCCAACGTCCTGACTTTC
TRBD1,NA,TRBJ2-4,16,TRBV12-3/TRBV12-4,CASSLGQGLAKNIQYF,TGTGCCAGCAGCCTTGGACAGGGATTAGCCAAAAACATTCAGTACTTC
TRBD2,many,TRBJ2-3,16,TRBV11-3,CASSSGLAVSTDTQYF,TGTGCCAGCAGCTCAGGACTAGCGGTGAGCACAGATACGCAGTATTTT
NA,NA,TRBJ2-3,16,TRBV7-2,CASSLGATASTDTQYF,TGTGCCAGCAGCTTAGGAGCGACAGCGAGCACAGATACGCAGTATTTT
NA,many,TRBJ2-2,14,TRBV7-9,CASRSGIDTGELFF,TGTGCCAGCAGGTCAGGGATTGACACCGGGGAGCTGTTTTTT
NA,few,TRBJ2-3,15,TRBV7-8,CASSRGPGSTDTQYF,TGTGCCAGCAGCCGAGGACCGGGATCCACAGATACGCAGTATTTT
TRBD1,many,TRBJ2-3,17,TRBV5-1,CASSSPPQGALKDTQYF,TGCGCCAGCAGCTCCCCGCCTCAGGGGGCGCTTAAGGATACGCAGTATTTT
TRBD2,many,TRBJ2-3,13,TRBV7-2,CASSLAVPDTQYF,TGTGCCAGCAGCCTAGCGGTCCCAGATACGCAGTATTTT
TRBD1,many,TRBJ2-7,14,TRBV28,CASSRPGQRSEQYF,TGTGCCAGCAGCCGTCCGGGACAGCGATCCGAGCAGTACTTC
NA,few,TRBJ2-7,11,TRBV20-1,CSARQRYEQYF,TGCAGTGCGAGACAACGGTACGAGCAGTACTTC
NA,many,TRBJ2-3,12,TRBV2,CASNLLTDTQYF,TGTGCCAGCAACCTTCTAACAGATACGCAGTATTTT
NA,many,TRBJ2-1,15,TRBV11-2,CASSSGTHLRNEQFF,TGTGCCAGCAGCTCCGGGACCCATTTAAGGAATGAGCAGTTCTTC
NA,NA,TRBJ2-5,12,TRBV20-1,CSANQGRETQYF,TGCAGTGCTAACCAGGGGAGAGAGACCCAGTACTTC
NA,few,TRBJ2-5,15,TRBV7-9,CASSLEEGRRETQYF,TGTGCCAGCAGCTTAGAGGAGGGCAGACGAGAGACCCAGTACTTC
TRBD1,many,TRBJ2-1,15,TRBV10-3,CAISEGTGAYNEQFF,TGTGCCATCAGCGAGGGGACAGGGGCCTACAATGAGCAGTTCTTC
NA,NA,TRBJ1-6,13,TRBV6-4,CASSDSTDGPLHF,TGTGCCAGCAGTGACTCAACAGATGGGCCCCTCCACTTT